This T cell receptor beta chain comes out of a study of PD-L1 blockade in urothelial cancer. Whole-study context: Blood was analyzed 3 weeks (second dose) and 6 weeks after treatment start.

The time point is: peripheral blood 6 weeks after treatment start. This table comes from immunoSEQ multiplex PCR, and its TCRdb copy is limited to in-frame clones, with some not included. The profile shows about 35,000 clones, roughly 80% of them singletons. The specimen was PBMCs, collected around atezolizumab (anti-PD-L1) treatment. The TCR originated in a man aged 35 to 55 with urothelial cancer.

CDR3 residues: CASRQDRGLNQPQHF. CDR3 coding DNA: TGTGCCAGCAGACAAGACAGGGGGTTAAATCAGCCCCAGCATTTT. This chain connects TRBV27 to TRBJ1-5, with 9 bases fitting TRBD1. Trimming removed 6 bases from V and 4 bases from J; junction bases left unmatched: 7. The germline CDR1 and CDR2 sequences are MNHEY and SMNVEV (reference sequence). This CDR3 contains 15 residues.